Listed below are T cell receptor beta chains from one sample, sequenced in a study of blood T cell repertoires in COVID-19. TCRdb's copy holds only in-frame clones and misses some; the assay was immunoSEQ multiplex PCR. The sample consists of around 130,000 clones, roughly 84% of them appearing once. The sample taken for sequencing was peripheral blood. These receptors were collected from a woman aged 80 or over with acute or convalescent COVID-19. Each CDR3 is given with its conserved first and last residue. The D gene is left open where the match is weak. Size values are once, few and many counts, or a class for expanded clones, and some rows have none.

TRBV4-3	TRBJ1-6	15	.	TRBD1	TGCGCCAGCAGCTCAACAGGGGGTAGTAATTCACCCCTCCACTTT	CASSSTGGSNSPLHF
TRBV19	TRBJ1-1	14	.	.	TGTGCCAGTAGGACCGGGACACCGAACACTGAAGCTTTCTTT	CASRTGTPNTEAFF
TRBV7-2	TRBJ1-2	14	few	TRBD1	TGTGCCAGCAGCTTAGGACAGGGGAACTATGGCTACACCTTC	CASSLGQGNYGYTF
TRBV19	TRBJ2-7	13	.	TRBD1	TGTGCCAGTAGTATGGGACAGGGTTACGAGCAGTACTTC	CASSMGQGYEQYF
TRBV6-6	TRBJ2-5	16	.	TRBD2	TGTGCCAGCAGCTCCACTAGCGTTGTGTACCAAGAGACCCAGTACTTC	CASSSTSVVYQETQYF
TRBV9	TRBJ2-3	16	.	TRBD2	TGTGCCAGCAGCCCTCAAGCGGGGGGGCTTACAGATACGCAGTATTTT	CASSPQAGGLTDTQYF
TRBV5-1	TRBJ1-1	14	.	.	TGCGCCAGCAGCGAGTGGACAGCTACTAATGAAGCTTTCTTT	CASSEWTATNEAFF
TRBV18	TRBJ1-1	17	.	.	TGTGCCAGCTCACCCCCCGGGAGACAGATAAGGTACACTGAAGCTTTCTTT	CASSPPGRQIRYTEAFF
TRBV5-4	TRBJ1-1	13	.	.	TGTGCCAGCAGCCCCGGGGGGGGAACTGAAGCTTTCTTT	CASSPGGGTEAFF
TRBV2	TRBJ1-6	17	.	.	TGTGCCAGCAGTGAAGACAGGATGAGCTCCTATAATTCACCCCTCCACTTT	CASSEDRMSSYNSPLHF
TRBV6-2/TRBV6-3	TRBJ2-7	13	.	.	TGTGCCAGCAGTTGGGACTCTCCCTACGAGCAGTACTTC	CASSWDSPYEQYF
TRBV15	TRBJ1-3	16	.	TRBD1	TGTGCCACCAGCAGATCTAAAACAGGGGGTGGAAACACCATATATTTT	CATSRSKTGGGNTIYF
TRBV29-1	TRBJ2-3	13	.	TRBD1	TGCAGCGTTCCGGGACAGGGCCCAGATACGCAGTATTTT	CSVPGQGPDTQYF
TRBV20-1	TRBJ2-1	15	.	.	TGCAGTGCTAGTAAGACTAGGATTTTGAACAATGAGCAGTTCTTC	CSASKTRILNNEQFF
TRBV5-8	TRBJ1-6	13	.	.	TGTGCCAGCAGCTTGGGGACAGTTTCACCCCTCCACTTT	CASSLGTVSPLHF
TRBV19	TRBJ1-4	13	.	.	TGTGCCAGTACCCCGAACGGGGGGAAAAAACTGTTTTTT	CASTPNGGKKLFF
TRBV7-2	TRBJ1-1	13	.	.	TGTGCCAGCAGCGAAAACAGGAACACTGAAGCTTTCTTT	CASSENRNTEAFF
TRBV6-5	TRBJ1-5	16	.	TRBD1	TGTGCCAGCAGTTTATTAGGGACAGGGCAGAATCAGCCCCAGCATTTT	CASSLLGTGQNQPQHF
TRBV19	TRBJ2-2	18	.	TRBD2	TGTGCCAGTAGTATTATGTATCTCGCGGGAGGCGACCCCGGGGAGCTGTTTTTT	CASSIMYLAGGDPGELFF
TRBV6-5	TRBJ1-2	14	.	TRBD1	TGTGCCAGCAGCCGAGGGACAGGGGGATATGGCTACACCTTC	CASSRGTGGYGYTF
TRBV11-2	TRBJ2-1	14	.	.	TGTGCCAGCAGCCTAGGAGGGAATTACAATGAGCAGTTCTTC	CASSLGGNYNEQFF
TRBV3-1/TRBV3-2	TRBJ2-3	15	.	.	TGTGCCAGCAGTTCTAGTAACAGGCAAACAGATACGCAGTATTTT	CASSSSNRQTDTQYF
TRBV18	TRBJ1-1	16	.	TRBD1	TGTGCCAGCTCACAAGGAACAGGGGTTGCGAACACTGAAGCTTTCTTT	CASSQGTGVANTEAFF
TRBV10-3	TRBJ1-4	15	.	.	TGTGCCATCAGTGTTGGGCTGGGAACTAATGAAAAACTGTTTTTT	CAISVGLGTNEKLFF
TRBV19	TRBJ1-5	14	.	TRBD1	TGTGCCACCCAAAGGGGGCAGGGGAATCAGCCCCAGCATTTT	CATQRGQGNQPQHF
TRBV12-5	TRBJ2-7	14	few	.	TGTGCTAGTGGTCCACACCGGACAACCCACGAGCAGTACTTC	CASGPHRTTHEQYF
TRBV15	TRBJ2-7	17	.	TRBD1	TGTGCCACCAGCAGACAACAGCCGGGACAGGGGTACAACGAGCAGTACTTC	CATSRQQPGQGYNEQYF
TRBV5-4	TRBJ1-2	17	.	.	TGTGCCAGCAGCTTGGGGGGCCGGCAGACAACAATAGGTGGCTACACCTTC	CASSLGGRQTTIGGYTF
TRBV5-1	TRBJ2-7	16	once	TRBD2	TGCGCCAGCAGCTTGGACCCCGCTAGCGGGGCCTTTGTGCAGTACTTC	CASSLDPASGAFVQYF
TRBV3-1/TRBV3-2	TRBJ2-5	13	.	.	TGTGCCAGCAGCCCAGGGGTCAAAGAGACCCAGTACTTC	CASSPGVKETQYF
TRBV7-2	TRBJ1-3	16	few	TRBD1	TGTGCCAGCAGCATGAGCTCGACAGGGGCAGGAAACACCATATATTTT	CASSMSSTGAGNTIYF
TRBV6-6	TRBJ1-5	16	.	TRBD1	TGTGCCAGCAGTTACAGGTCAGGGGGGTCCAATCAGCCCCAGCATTTT	CASSYRSGGSNQPQHF
TRBV19	TRBJ2-7	14	.	.	TGTGCCAGTAGTAGAGATGGCTTAACCTACGAGCAGTACTTC	CASSRDGLTYEQYF
TRBV30	TRBJ2-7	13	.	.	TGTGCCTGGAGGGCAGGGGTTAACTACGAGCAGTACTTC	CAWRAGVNYEQYF
TRBV4-1	TRBJ1-5	16	.	.	TGCGCCAGCAGCCAAGATCTCGGGTTTTACAATCAGCCCCAGCATTTT	CASSQDLGFYNQPQHF
TRBV7-2	TRBJ1-2	17	.	.	TGTGCCAGCACCCAAGGGCATCAAACAGACAGGTCCTATGGCTACACCTTC	CASTQGHQTDRSYGYTF
TRBV13	TRBJ1-4	14	once	TRBD1	TGTGCCAGCAGCTCAAGGACAGGGAATGAAAAACTGTTTTTT	CASSSRTGNEKLFF
TRBV24-1	TRBJ2-7	16	.	.	TGTGCCACCAGTGCCGTAATCCTCCACTCTTTCTACGAGCAGTACTTC	CATSAVILHSFYEQYF
TRBV6-1	TRBJ2-1	14	.	TRBD2	TGTGCCAGCAGCGAAGGCCCGCGGGGGTATGAGCAGTTCTTC	CASSEGPRGYEQFF
TRBV19	TRBJ1-6	14	.	TRBD1	TGTGCCAGTAGTGGACAGGGCGTGAATTCACCCCTCCACTTT	CASSGQGVNSPLHF